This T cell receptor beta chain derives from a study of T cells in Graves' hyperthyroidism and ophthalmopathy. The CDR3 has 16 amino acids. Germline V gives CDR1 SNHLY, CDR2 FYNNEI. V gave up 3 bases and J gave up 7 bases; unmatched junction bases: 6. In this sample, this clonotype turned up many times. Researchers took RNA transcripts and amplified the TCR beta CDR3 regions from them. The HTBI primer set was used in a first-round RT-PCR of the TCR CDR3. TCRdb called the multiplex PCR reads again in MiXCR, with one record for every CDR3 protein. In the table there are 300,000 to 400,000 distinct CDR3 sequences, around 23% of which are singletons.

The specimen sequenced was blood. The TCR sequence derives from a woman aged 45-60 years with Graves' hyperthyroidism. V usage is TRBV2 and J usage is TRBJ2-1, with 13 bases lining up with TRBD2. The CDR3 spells CASSDPGTSGDNEQFF. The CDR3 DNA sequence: TGTGCCAGCAGTGATCCAGGGACTAGCGGGGATAATGAGCAGTTCTTC.